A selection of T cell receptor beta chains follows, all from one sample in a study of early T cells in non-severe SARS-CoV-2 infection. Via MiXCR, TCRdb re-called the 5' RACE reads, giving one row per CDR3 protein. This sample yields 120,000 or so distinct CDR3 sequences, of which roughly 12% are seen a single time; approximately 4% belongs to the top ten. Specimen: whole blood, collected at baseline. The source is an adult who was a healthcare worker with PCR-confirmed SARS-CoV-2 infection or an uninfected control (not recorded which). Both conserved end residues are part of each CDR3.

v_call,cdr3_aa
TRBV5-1,CASSAGQGRAKNIQYF
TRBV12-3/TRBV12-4,CASSRPGNSNQPQHF
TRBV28,CASSRDGNVLTF
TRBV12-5,CASAYQGGSGEQYF
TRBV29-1,CSVALGDNYGYTF
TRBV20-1,CSASPITGRNTEAFF
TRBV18,CASSPPGKDYGYTF
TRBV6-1,CASSGGDRSYEQYF
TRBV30,CAWSVENTDTQYF
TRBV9,CASTPAGARNTEAFF
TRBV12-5,CASGLTSYEQYF
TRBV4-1,CASSQVRVRGGYTF
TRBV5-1,CASSPGPGQGLIYNEQFF
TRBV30,CAWSPYIDNEQFF
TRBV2,CASSLAEKLFF
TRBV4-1,CASSQDSRGNNEQFF
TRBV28,CASSPTGTNSYEQYF
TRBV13,CASSSTTDRGYKGYNEQFF
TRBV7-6,CASSSLAGGYNEQFF
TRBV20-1,CSASSRGTEAFF
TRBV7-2,CASSSLVSNEQFF
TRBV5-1,CASSLPLGPSTGELFF
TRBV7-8,CASSPGLQLNTEAFF
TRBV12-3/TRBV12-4,CASSRRTFQETQYF
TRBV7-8,CASSLAPDRVNYGYTF
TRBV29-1,CSVEETRDTQYF
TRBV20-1,CSARDLALSSYNEQFF
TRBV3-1,CASSQALKTSGAYEQYF
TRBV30,CAWSGVFTEAFF
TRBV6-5,CASSYSRLGPADTQYF
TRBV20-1,CSARDSGGLAHYNEQFF
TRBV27,CASSKRQGLYEQYF
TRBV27,CASSAGTTNSPLHF
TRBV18,CASSPGQLYGYEQYF
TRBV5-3,CARSLGAARNCTDTQYF
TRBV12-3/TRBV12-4,CASSIGLAGGHYADTQYF
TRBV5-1,CASSPTLAGTRYNEQFF
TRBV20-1,CSASLGSISGRGYTF
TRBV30,CAWTPGSSYNEQFF
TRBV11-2,CASSLVYTGELFF
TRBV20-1,CSARDSNRLSEAFF
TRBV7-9,CASSPPEHTQYF
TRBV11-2,CASSPRDGYNEQFF
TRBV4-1,CASSQVYRGDYEQYF
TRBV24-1,CATSDETVPYEQYF